These 3 T cell receptor beta chains came from one sample sequenced in a study of T cells in Graves' hyperthyroidism and ophthalmopathy. The CDR3 regions of TCR beta were amplified from RNA transcripts. First-round RT-PCR with HTBI primers amplified the TCR CDR3 region. TCRdb re-derived calls from the multiplex PCR reads in MiXCR, one entry per CDR3 protein. Among around 300,000 distinct CDR3 sequences listed, approximately 15% were seen once. The specimen was blood. These TCRs come from a woman aged 40 to 50 with Graves' hyperthyroidism.

This clonotype was recorded many times. The rearrangement links TRBV6-1 to TRBJ2-7; tentatively, D is TRBD2 (5 bases). Per germline, CDR1 MNHNS and CDR2 SASEGT. CDR3 size: 12 residues. Trimming left V 6 bases short and J 6 bases short, with 12 bases between. The CDR3 sequence is CASRGEGIEQYF. Written as DNA, the CDR3 is TGTGCCAGCAGGGGAGAAGGGATCGAGCAGTACTTC.

This clonotype was seen more than once but under ten times. V usage is TRBV29-1 and J usage is TRBJ1-6, with TRBD1 matching over 7 bases. Germline CDR1 is SQVTM and CDR2 is ANQGSEA. With V trimmed by 6 bases and J by 7 bases, 6 bases remained unmatched. The CDR3 runs 13 residues. CDR3 coding DNA: TGCAGCGTCAGGACAGGAGACAATTCACCCCTCCACTTT. This gives the protein CSVRTGDNSPLHF.

Regarding this clonotype: A read error is possible here, since a much larger clone lies one base away. The rearrangement uses TRBV20-1 and TRBJ2-7; 8 bases are shared with TRBD1. This CDR3 has 13 residues. Per germline, CDR1 DFQATT and CDR2 SNEGSKA (reference sequence). The CDR3 spells CSAGEGTGGEQYF. The CDR3 DNA reads as TGCAGTGCTGGAGAGGGGACAGGAGGGGAGCAGTACTTC.